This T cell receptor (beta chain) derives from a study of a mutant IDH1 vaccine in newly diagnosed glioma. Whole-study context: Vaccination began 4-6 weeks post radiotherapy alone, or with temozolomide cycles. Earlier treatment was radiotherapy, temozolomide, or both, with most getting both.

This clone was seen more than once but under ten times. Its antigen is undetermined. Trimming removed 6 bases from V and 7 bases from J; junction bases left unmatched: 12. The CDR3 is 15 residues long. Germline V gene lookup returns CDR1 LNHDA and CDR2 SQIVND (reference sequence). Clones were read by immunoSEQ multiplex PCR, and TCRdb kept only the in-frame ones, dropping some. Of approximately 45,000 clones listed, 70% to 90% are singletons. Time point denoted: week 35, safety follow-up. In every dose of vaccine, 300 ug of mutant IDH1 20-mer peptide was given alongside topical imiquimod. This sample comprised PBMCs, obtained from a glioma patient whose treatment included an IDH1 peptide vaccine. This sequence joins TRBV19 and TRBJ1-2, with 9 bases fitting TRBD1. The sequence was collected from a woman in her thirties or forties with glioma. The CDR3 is CASSLRDRENRGYTF. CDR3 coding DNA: TGTGCCAGTAGCCTCCGGGACAGGGAAAATCGTGGCTACACCTTC.